Listed here are 2 T cell receptor beta chains from one sample, sequenced in a study of T cell repertoires in cytomegalovirus infection. The antigens of these receptors remain unknown. TCRdb analysed the reads with MiXCR anew, one entry per CDR3 protein. The data contain roughly 730,000 distinct CDR3 sequences, about 30% of them singletons. The material sequenced was cultured PBMCs, taken from culture after CMV antigen stimulation. Receptors originate from a human donor in good health (CMV status not recorded). Some clones in this sample may be carry-over from other donors' samples.

The chain has TRBV15 and TRBJ2-7; TRBD2 matches 9 bases. The CDR3 runs 21 residues. Losses at the gene ends were 0 bases for V and 0 bases for J; bases not matched to a gene: 18. Per germline, CDR1 LNHNV and CDR2 YYDKDF (reference sequence). The CDR3 protein is CATSRERVSGSKARDSYEQYF. The CDR3 DNA is TGTGCCACCAGCAGAGAAAGGGTTAGCGGGAGCAAAGCCCGCGACTCCTACGAGCAGTACTTC.

V is TRBV5-6 and J is TRBJ2-1; 11 nucleotides align to TRBD2. The CDR3 consists of 19 residues. J was trimmed by 6 bases and V by 4 bases; bases with no gene match: 18. Germline V gene data show CDR1 as SGHDT and CDR2 as YYEEEE. The DNA for the CDR3 is TGTGCCAGCAGCCCACGATTTTATAGCGGGAGGGCCGTTCTCAATGAGCAGTTCTTC. Its protein product is CASSPRFYSGRAVLNEQFF.